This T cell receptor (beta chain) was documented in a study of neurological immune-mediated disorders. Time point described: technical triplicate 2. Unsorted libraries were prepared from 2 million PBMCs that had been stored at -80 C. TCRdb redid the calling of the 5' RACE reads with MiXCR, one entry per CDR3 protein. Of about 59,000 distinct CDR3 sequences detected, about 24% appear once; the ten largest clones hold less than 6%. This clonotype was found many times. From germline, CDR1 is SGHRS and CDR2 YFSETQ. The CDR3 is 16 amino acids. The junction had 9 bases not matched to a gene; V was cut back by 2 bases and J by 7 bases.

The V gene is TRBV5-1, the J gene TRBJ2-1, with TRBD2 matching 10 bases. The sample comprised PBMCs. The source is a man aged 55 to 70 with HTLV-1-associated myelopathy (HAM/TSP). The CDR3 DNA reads TGCGCCAGCAGCTTATTGGCTAGCGGGAGTAAGAATGAGCAGTTCTTC. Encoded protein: CASSLLASGSKNEQFF.